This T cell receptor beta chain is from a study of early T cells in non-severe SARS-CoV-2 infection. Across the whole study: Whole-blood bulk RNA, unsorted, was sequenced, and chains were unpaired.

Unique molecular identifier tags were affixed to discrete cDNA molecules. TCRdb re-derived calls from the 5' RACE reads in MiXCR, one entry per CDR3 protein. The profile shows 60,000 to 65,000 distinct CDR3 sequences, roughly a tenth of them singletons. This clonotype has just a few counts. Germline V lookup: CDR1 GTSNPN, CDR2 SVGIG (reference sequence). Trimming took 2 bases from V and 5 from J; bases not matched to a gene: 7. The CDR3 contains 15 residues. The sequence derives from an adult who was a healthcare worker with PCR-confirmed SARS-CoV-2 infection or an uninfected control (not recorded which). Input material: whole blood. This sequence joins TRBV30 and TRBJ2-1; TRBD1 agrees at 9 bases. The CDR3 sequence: CAWSRGQGPNNEQFF. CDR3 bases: TGTGCCTGGAGTAGGGGACAGGGCCCCAACAATGAGCAGTTCTTC. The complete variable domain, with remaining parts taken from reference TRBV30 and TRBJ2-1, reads SQTIHQWPATLVQPVGSPLSLECTVEGTSNPNLYWYRQAAGRGLQLLFYSVGIGQISSEVPQNLSASRPQDRQFILSSKKLLLSDSGFYLCAWSRGQGPNNEQFFGPGTRLTVL.